Following are 3 T cell receptor beta chains from one sample sequenced in a study of PD-L1 blockade in urothelial cancer. The time point was: pretreatment peripheral blood. The assay was immunoSEQ multiplex PCR, and TCRdb's table has in-frame clones only and misses some. The sample records fewer than 75,000 clones, about nine tenths being singletons. The starting material was PBMCs, obtained around atezolizumab (anti-PD-L1) treatment. The source is a man aged 65-85 years with urothelial cancer.

The table lists this clone with a count of one. This chain joins TRBV28 and TRBJ2-7; 10 nucleotides line up with TRBD1. The CDR3 extends over 17 amino acids. CDR1 and CDR2 (germline): MDHEN, SYDVKM. After removal of 3 bases from V and 6 bases from J, the junction contained 14 bases not matched to a gene. DNA for the CDR3: TGTGCCAGCAGTTTCCCAGAAACCGGGACAGGGGACGCCGAGCAGTACTTC. As protein: CASSFPETGTGDAEQYF.

CDR3 loop: CASSIGGLEKFF. The CDR3 DNA reads TGTGCCAGTAGTATTGGGGGGTTGGAAAAGTTCTTC. The rearrangement uses TRBV19 and TRBJ2-1; TRBD2 is a possible D gene (6 bases). The CDR3 is made up of 12 amino acids. Trimming took off 3 bases at V and 14 bases at J, with 14 bases between the two ends. Germline V gene data show CDR1 as LNHDA and CDR2 as SQIVND (reference sequence).

This chain connects TRBV7-9 to TRBJ2-1; tentatively, D is TRBD2 (6 bases). V dropped 6 bases and J dropped 7 bases, with 10 bases sitting between them. The CDR3 has 12 amino acids. Germline CDR1 is SEHNR and CDR2 is FQNEAQ (reference sequence). CDR3 nucleotides: TGTGCCAGCAGTCTAGCGAGAAATGAGCAGTTCTTC. It is translated as CASSLARNEQFF.